A selection of T cell receptor beta chains follows, all from one sample in a study of blood T cells in healthy people across ages. Each CDR3 protein is one row after TCRdb ran MiXCR on the 5' RACE reads. This table has about 930,000 distinct CDR3 sequences, about 27% appearing once. This sample was shared with a second study, whose subject was T cells of mothers and their children.

Sequences were obtained from blood. The source is a woman aged 40 to 50 in good health. CDR3s include the opening cysteine and the closing phenylalanine or tryptophan.

>TRBJ1-2|TRBV7-9
CASSDRDRVYGYTF
>TRBJ1-4|TRBV9
CASSVGSGTGSEKLFF
>TRBJ2-3|TRBV28
CASSPDRVVVDTQYF
>TRBJ2-7|TRBV10-3
CAISDAPKTSYEQYF
>TRBJ2-1|TRBV20-1
CSARDVTGTDYNEQVF
>TRBJ2-3|TRBV20-1
CSELFPGDVADTQYF
>TRBJ1-4|TRBV3-1
CASSQRQGRGNEKLFF
>TRBJ2-7|TRBV2
CAGRLLQARNEQYF
>TRBJ2-7|TRBV5-1
CASSLAPGTRYEQYF
>TRBJ2-7|TRBV9
CASSPSGVTYEQYF
>TRBJ2-5|TRBV5-1
CASSLVSGAETQYF
>TRBJ2-3|TRBV12-3/TRBV12-4
CATRGPSTDTQYF
>.|TRBV28
CASQTPGTEVYEQYF
>TRBJ2-2|TRBV6-6
CASRTRRANTGELFF
>TRBJ1-2|TRBV4-1
CASSQGGGIYGYTF
>TRBJ2-3|TRBV12-3/TRBV12-4
CASSFNTQYF
>TRBJ1-6|TRBV28
CACSRDRSSFPLHF
>TRBJ2-3|TRBV11-2
CASSPRPGGPGDTQYF
>TRBJ2-5|TRBV5-1
CASSLGRGAETQYF
>TRBJ2-3|TRBV29-1
CSVMTRYTDTQYF
>TRBJ1-2|TRBV29-1
CSVETGLGSGGTYGYTF
>TRBJ2-1|TRBV7-3
CASSWGGGGLNEQFF
>TRBJ2-1|TRBV6-1
CASMTQGNVYNEQFF
>TRBJ2-4|TRBV14
CASSLKYRDRLFNEQYF
>TRBJ2-2|TRBV2
CASSGTSGGTGELFF
>TRBJ2-5|TRBV7-6
CASSVGQGPTFGETQYF
>TRBJ2-7|TRBV7-6
CASSLGWGTFSYEQYF
>TRBJ2-3|TRBV6-5
CASSYRADSTDTQYF
>TRBJ1-2|TRBV6-6
CAGSREPGGNYGYTF
>TRBJ2-1|TRBV20-1
CSVFTGQGANEQFF
>TRBJ1-6|TRBV6-1
CASRTMTGENSPLHF
>TRBJ2-7|TRBV6-2/TRBV6-3
CASSYSQTGRGYEQYF
>TRBJ2-7|TRBV19
CASSRSSGTSGYEQYF
>TRBJ2-3|TRBV5-1
CASSLAGQGVADTQYF
>TRBJ2-5|TRBV20-1
CSARDLGQGETQYF
>TRBJ2-1|TRBV20-1
CSAPRQGLGEQFF
>TRBJ1-4|TRBV7-8
CASRARLGTGNEKLFF
>TRBJ2-3|TRBV12-3/TRBV12-4
CASSSSAFDTQYF
>TRBJ1-5|TRBV20-1
CSAIPPDTSAQHF
>TRBJ1-1|TRBV13
CASSLGPSDSFFAFF
>TRBJ2-2|TRBV7-3
CASSLSSDGELFF
>TRBJ2-1|TRBV18
CASSLLGSYNEQFF
>TRBJ2-3|TRBV20-1
CSATGHFSTDTQYF
>TRBJ1-1|TRBV12-3/TRBV12-4
CASSSLLGTEAFF